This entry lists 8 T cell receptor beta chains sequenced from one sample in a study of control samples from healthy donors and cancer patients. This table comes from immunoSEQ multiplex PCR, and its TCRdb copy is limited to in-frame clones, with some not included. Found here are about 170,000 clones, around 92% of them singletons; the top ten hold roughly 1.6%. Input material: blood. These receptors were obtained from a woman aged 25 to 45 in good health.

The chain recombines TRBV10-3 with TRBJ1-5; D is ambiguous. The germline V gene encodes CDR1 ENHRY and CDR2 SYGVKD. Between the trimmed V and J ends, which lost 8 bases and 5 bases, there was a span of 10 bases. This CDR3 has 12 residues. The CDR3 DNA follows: TGTGCCATCCGCGGGGTTGATCAGCCCCAGCATTTT. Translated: CAIRGVDQPQHF.

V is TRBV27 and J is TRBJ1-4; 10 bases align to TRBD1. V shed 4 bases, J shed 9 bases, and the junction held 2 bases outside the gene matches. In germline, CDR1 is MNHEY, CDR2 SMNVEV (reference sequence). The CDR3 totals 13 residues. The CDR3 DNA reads TGTGCCAGCAGTTCGGACAGGGGGAAAAAACTGTTTTTT. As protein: CASSSDRGKKLFF.

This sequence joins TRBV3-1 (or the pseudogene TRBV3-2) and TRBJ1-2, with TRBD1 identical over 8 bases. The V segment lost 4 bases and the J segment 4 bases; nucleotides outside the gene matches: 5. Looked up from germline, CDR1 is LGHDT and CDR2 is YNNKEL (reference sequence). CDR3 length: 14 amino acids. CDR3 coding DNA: TGTGCCAGCAGCCCCTCCGGGACAGGCTATGGCTACACCTTC. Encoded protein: CASSPSGTGYGYTF.

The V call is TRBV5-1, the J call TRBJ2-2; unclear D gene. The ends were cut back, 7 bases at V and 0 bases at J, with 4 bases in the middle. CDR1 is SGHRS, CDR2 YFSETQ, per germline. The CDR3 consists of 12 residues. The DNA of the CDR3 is TGCGCCAGCGGAACGAACACCGGGGAGCTGTTTTTT. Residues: CASGTNTGELFF.

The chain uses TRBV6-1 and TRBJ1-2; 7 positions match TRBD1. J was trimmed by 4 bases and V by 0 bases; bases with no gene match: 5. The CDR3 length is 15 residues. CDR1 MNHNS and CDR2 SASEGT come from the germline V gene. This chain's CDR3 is CASSEAPQGSYGYTF. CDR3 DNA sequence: TGTGCCAGCAGTGAAGCGCCACAGGGGAGCTATGGCTACACCTTC.

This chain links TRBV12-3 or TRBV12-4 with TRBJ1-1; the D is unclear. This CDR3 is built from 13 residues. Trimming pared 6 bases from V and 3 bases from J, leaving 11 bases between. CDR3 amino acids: CASSPRRDTEAFF. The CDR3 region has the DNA TGTGCCAGCAGCCCTAGACGGGACACTGAAGCTTTCTTT.

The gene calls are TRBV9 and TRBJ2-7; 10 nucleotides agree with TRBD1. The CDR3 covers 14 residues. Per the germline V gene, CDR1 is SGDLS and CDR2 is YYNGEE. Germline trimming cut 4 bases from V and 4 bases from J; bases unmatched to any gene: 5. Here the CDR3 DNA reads TGTGCCAGCAGCCCCCGGGACAGGGGTTACGAGCAGTACTTC. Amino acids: CASSPRDRGYEQYF.

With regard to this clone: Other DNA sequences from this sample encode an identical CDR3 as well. The CDR3 nucleotides are TGTGCCAGCAGCTTAGCGGGAGGGTCTGAGACCCAGTACTTC. Protein: CASSLAGGSETQYF. The gene calls are TRBV7-2 and TRBJ2-5; 7 positions agree with TRBD2. Looked up from germline, CDR1 is SGHTA and CDR2 is FQGNSA. V shed 0 bases and J 5 bases; nucleotides not matched to a gene: 3. The CDR3 consists of 14 residues.